Sequencing of this TCR beta chain was carried out in a study of blood T cell repertoires in COVID-19. Assay: immunoSEQ multiplex PCR; the TCRdb copy retains only in-frame clones and omits some. Seen here are about 170,000 clones, approximately 83% observed once, and the top ten hold approximately 11%. Looked up from germline, CDR1 is SGHKS and CDR2 is YYEKEE (reference sequence). V was pared by 4 bases and J by 2 bases, with 2 bases of the junction left unmatched. This CDR3 is 13 amino acids long. This clone was seen a handful of times. This sample also contains other DNA sequences that code for the same CDR3.

Sequencing input: peripheral blood. The rearrangement uses TRBV5-5 and TRBJ2-7; 8 nucleotides align to TRBD1. The clonotype was recovered from a man between 65 and 85 years old with active or convalescent COVID-19. CDR3 nucleotide sequence: TGTGCCAGCAGCCAACAGGGGGCCTACGAGCAGTACTTC. Encoded protein: CASSQQGAYEQYF.